One sample yielded the 17 T cell receptor beta chains listed below, sequenced in a study of T cells in Graves' hyperthyroidism and ophthalmopathy. Template material for amplifying TCR beta CDR3 regions consisted of RNA transcripts. The HTBI primer set served for first-round RT-PCR of the TCR CDR3. Via MiXCR, TCRdb re-called the multiplex PCR reads, giving one row per CDR3 protein. The sample carries approximately 600,000 distinct CDR3 sequences, roughly 14% recorded once. The sequenced material came from blood. The receptors were gathered from a woman aged 40-49 years with Graves' ophthalmopathy.

Ten or more counts support this clonotype. The chain is built from TRBV30 and TRBJ2-3; 7 bases match TRBD1. The V gene end was trimmed by 0 bases and the J gene end by 1 base; junction bases not matched to a gene: 1. Germline lookup yields CDR1 GTSNPN and CDR2 SVGIG (reference sequence). This CDR3 comprises 14 residues. In DNA form, the CDR3 reads TGTGCCTGGAGTGTAGGACAGGGCACAGATACGCAGTATTTT. This encodes CAWSVGQGTDTQYF.

This clonotype was counted at least ten times. V gene TRBV28 combines with J gene TRBJ2-7, with D unresolved. This CDR3 is 14 amino acids long. Germline-derived CDR1 and CDR2 are MDHEN and SYDVKM. Trimming took off 6 bases at V and 0 bases at J, with 12 bases between the two ends. For the CDR3, the DNA is TGTGCCAGCAGATGGCAGGAAAGCTCCTACGAGCAGTACTTC. As protein: CASRWQESSYEQYF.

The J gene is TRBJ1-5, the V gene TRBV5-6; D possibly corresponds to TRBD1 (6 bases). This CDR3 region has 14 residues. V lost 2 bases and J lost 5, with 11 bases in between. CDR1 is SGHDT and CDR2 is YYEEEE in the germline V gene. CDR3 sequence reads: CASSLQGFHQPQHF. The CDR3 DNA is TGTGCCAGCAGCTTACAGGGATTTCATCAGCCCCAGCATTTT.

In its sample, this clonotype was seen many times. The chain has TRBV6-2 or TRBV6-3 and TRBJ2-5; no reliable D call. The CDR3 is 14 residues long. Germline loops: CDR1 MNHEY, CDR2 SVGEGT. The ends were cut back, 0 bases at V and 5 bases at J, with 10 bases in the middle. In DNA form, the CDR3 reads TGTGCCAGCAGTTACTCGATGGGCCAGGAGACCCAGTACTTC. This translates into CASSYSMGQETQYF.

The CDR3 region is CASSYSAGAYGANVLTF. For the CDR3, the DNA is TGTGCCAGCAGTTACTCCGCGGGAGCATACGGGGCCAACGTCCTGACTTTC. The V call is TRBV6-5, the J call TRBJ2-6, with 7 nucleotides matching TRBD2. With V trimmed by 0 bases and J by 4 bases, 6 bases remained unmatched. Germline CDR1 MNHEY, CDR2 SVGAGI. CDR3 length equals 17 residues.

In its sample, this clonotype was seen many times. The rearrangement joins TRBV6-1 to TRBJ2-7, with 9 bases lining up with TRBD1. V trimming: 5 bases; J trimming: 1 base; junction bases outside the gene matches: 6. This CDR3 comprises 15 residues. In germline, CDR1 is MNHNS, CDR2 SASEGT. In DNA form, the CDR3 reads TGTGCCAGCAGTCCCGGGACAGGGATATCCTACGAGCAGTACTTC. Encoded protein: CASSPGTGISYEQYF.

This chain joins TRBV29-1 and TRBJ2-7; the match to TRBD1 covers 8 bases. V lost 4 bases, J lost 9 bases, and 8 bases stayed unmatched. CDR1 is SQVTM, CDR2 ANQGSEA, per germline. CDR3 length: 12 residues. CDR3 amino acids: CSVGNRGSGQYF. DNA for the CDR3: TGCAGCGTTGGAAACAGGGGGTCGGGGCAGTACTTC.

This clonotype was seen repeatedly, ten times or more. This chain joins TRBV4-1 and TRBJ2-5, with D perhaps TRBD2 (6 bases). Trimming took 4 bases from V and 5 from J, leaving 14 bases between them. CDR3 size: 14 residues. Germline V lookup: CDR1 MGHRA, CDR2 YSYEKL. Here the CDR3 reads CASSPGGFRETQYF. The CDR3 nucleotides read TGCGCCAGCAGCCCTGGGGGGTTCAGGGAGACCCAGTACTTC.

This clonotype was detected ten times or more. This sequence joins TRBV6-1 and TRBJ2-2; D not resolved. The V end was cut by 5 bases, the J end by 4 bases, with 8 bases between. CDR3 length: 13 amino acids. Germline V gene sequence: CDR1 MNHNS, CDR2 SASEGT. The CDR3 reads CASSPFSTGELFF. CDR3 coding DNA: TGTGCCAGCAGTCCGTTTTCCACCGGGGAGCTGTTTTTT.

This clonotype was counted at least ten times. V usage is TRBV30 and J usage is TRBJ1-1; no clear D. Trimming stripped 5 bases from V and 0 bases from J, with 7 bases between. Per the germline V gene, CDR1 is GTSNPN and CDR2 is SVGIG (reference sequence). This CDR3 is built from 12 residues. CDR3 sequence: CAWAPVNTEAFF. The CDR3 bases are TGTGCCTGGGCCCCAGTGAACACTGAAGCTTTCTTT.

This clonotype was seen at least ten times. The V and J genes are TRBV5-1 and TRBJ2-6; the D is unclear. The V and J ends lost 4 bases and 3 bases respectively, with 5 bases between them. CDR3 length: 13 amino acids. Germline V gene lookup returns CDR1 SGHRS and CDR2 YFSETQ. The CDR3 here is CASSAGGANVLTF. The CDR3 DNA reads as TGCGCCAGCAGCGCCGGTGGGGCCAACGTCCTGACTTTC.

This clonotype was counted ten times or more. The chain links TRBV12-3 or TRBV12-4 to TRBJ2-5, with 9 bases fitting TRBD2. The V gene end was trimmed by 2 bases and the J gene end by 5 bases; junction bases not matched to a gene: 9. The CDR3 has 16 amino acids. The CDR3 here is CASSLLAGGPGETQYF. The CDR3 coding sequence is TGTGCCAGCAGTTTACTTGCGGGAGGGCCCGGGGAGACCCAGTACTTC.

This clonotype was seen many times. The chain joins TRBV28 to TRBJ1-5; the D is unclear. The CDR3 totals 14 residues. The V gene lost 3 bases and the J gene lost 7 bases, with 13 bases spanning the gap. Germline V lookup: CDR1 MDHEN, CDR2 SYDVKM. In DNA form, the CDR3 reads TGTGCCAGCAGTTTCCCCCCAGATGGCCAGCCCCAGCATTTT. Translation gives CASSFPPDGQPQHF.

This clonotype has a count of ten or more. The chain employs TRBV4-3 and TRBJ2-5; 10 positions agree with TRBD1. V dropped 10 bases and J dropped 4; count of bases not matched to a gene: 12. CDR1 is LGHNA and CDR2 is YSLEER in the germline V gene. This CDR3 comprises 15 residues. The CDR3 reads CATQQTGGLGETQYF. Written as DNA, the CDR3 is TGCGCCACTCAGCAGACAGGGGGCTTGGGAGAGACCCAGTACTTC.

This clonotype occurred many times. This chain connects TRBV20-1 to TRBJ1-2; perhaps TRBD1 as D (5 bases). The CDR3 spans 13 residues. V lost 0 bases, J lost 4 bases, and 9 bases lay in between. From germline, CDR1 is DFQATT and CDR2 SNEGSKA (reference sequence). The CDR3: CSARDLGGYGYTF. The CDR3, as DNA: TGCAGTGCTAGAGATCTGGGGGGCTATGGCTACACCTTC.

The chain has TRBV28 and TRBJ2-7, with 11 bases fitting TRBD2. The J segment lost 5 bases and the V segment lost 2 bases, leaving 5 bases of the junction unmatched. Germline values: CDR1 MDHEN, CDR2 SYDVKM. There are 15 residues in the CDR3. The DNA for the CDR3 is TGTGCCAGCAGTTTAACTAGCGGGAGTTCAGACGAGCAGTACTTC. It is translated as CASSLTSGSSDEQYF.

V gene TRBV6-2 or TRBV6-3 combines with J gene TRBJ2-7; D is unclear. From germline, CDR1 is MNHEY and CDR2 SVGEGT. The CDR3 contains 13 residues. Deletions cut 2 bases from V and 4 bases from J, with 9 bases between. In DNA, the CDR3 is TGTGCCAGCAGTTACCTGGGATTTTACGAGCAGTACTTC. Translated: CASSYLGFYEQYF.